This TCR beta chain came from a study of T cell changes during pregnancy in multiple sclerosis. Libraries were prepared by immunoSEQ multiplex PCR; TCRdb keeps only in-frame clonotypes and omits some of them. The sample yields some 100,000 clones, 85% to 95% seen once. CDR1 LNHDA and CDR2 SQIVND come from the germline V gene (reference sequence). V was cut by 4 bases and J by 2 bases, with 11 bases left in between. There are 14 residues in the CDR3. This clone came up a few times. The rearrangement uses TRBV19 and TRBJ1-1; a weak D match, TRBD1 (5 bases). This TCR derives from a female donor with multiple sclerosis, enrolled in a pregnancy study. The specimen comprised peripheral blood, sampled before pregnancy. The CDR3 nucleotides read TGTGCCAGTAGTAAACAGGAACTTAACACTGAAGCTTTCTTT. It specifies CASSKQELNTEAFF.